Given below is one T cell receptor (beta chain) in context. No antigen is known for it. V lost 5 bases and J lost 6, with 17 bases in between. The length of the CDR3 is 15 residues. CDR1 SEHNR and CDR2 FQNEAQ come from the germline V gene (reference sequence). The sample is drawn from a study of T cell responses to AZD1222 COVID-19 vaccine. Measured with immunoSEQ multiplex PCR; TCRdb has only the in-frame clones, and not every one. The repertoire holds 70,000 to 95,000 clones, with approximately 80% as singletons. The study, taken as a whole, reports: Clonal diversity may have been underestimated in mostly white British donors. Following two doses of AZD1222, Spike-specific TCR breadth and depth rose. There were repertoire samples only from the period after the peak T cell response.

The sequences come from peripheral blood, collected on day 0 of AZD1222 vaccination. The origin of this receptor is an adult in good health. V and J are TRBV7-9 and TRBJ2-1, with D perhaps assigned TRBD1 or TRBD2 (7 bases each). DNA for the CDR3: TGTGCCAGCAGCCCCCCGTTCAGGGGGGGCAATGAGCAGTTCTTC. It codes for CASSPPFRGGNEQFF.